The 3 T cell receptor beta chains presented below share a single source sample, sequenced in a study of blood T cell repertoires in COVID-19. Generated by immunoSEQ multiplex PCR, the TCRdb table keeps only in-frame clones and is missing some. The table has fewer than 200,000 clones, 79% seen once. Material for sequencing was PBMCs or T cells enriched from blood (not recorded which). The receptor source for this set is a woman aged 70-85 years in a cohort exposed to, infected with or recovered from COVID-19 (not recorded which).

This sequence joins TRBV4-1 and TRBJ2-1, with 10 nucleotides matching TRBD1. The ends lost 5 bases at V and 6 bases at J; junction bases unmatched: 7. There are 15 residues in the CDR3. Germline loops: CDR1 MGHRA, CDR2 YSYEKL. The CDR3 is CASSSVGTGANEQFF. The CDR3 nucleotides are TGCGCCAGCAGCTCGGTGGGGACAGGGGCCAATGAGCAGTTCTTC.

The rearrangement uses TRBV5-8 and TRBJ2-7; perhaps TRBD1 as D (6 bases). CDR3 length: 14 amino acids. Trimming left V 0 bases short and J 5 bases short, with 12 bases between. Germline lookup yields CDR1 SGHTS and CDR2 YDEGEE. The chain's CDR3 is CASSLGLQGHEQYF. The CDR3 region has the DNA TGTGCCAGCAGCTTGGGACTACAGGGCCACGAGCAGTACTTC.

This chain uses TRBV10-3 with TRBJ1-1; D is possibly TRBD1 (6 bases). This CDR3 spans 13 amino acids. Germline CDR1 reads ENHRY; CDR2 reads SYGVKD. The V and J ends lost 11 bases and 7 bases respectively, with 20 bases between them. In nucleotides, the CDR3 is TGTGCCTCCTTAGGGTACAGGGAAGTTGAAGCTTTCTTT. Translation gives CASLGYREVEAFF.